This T cell receptor beta chain was documented in a study of cytomegalovirus exposure and HLA in healthy donors. Study as a whole: A data release that came early held some 79 million unique TCRs from HLA-typed donors. Regarding the study as a whole: Most of the CMV-associated TCR beta chains (in a later analysis) appeared to be HLA-restricted. Among donors in an Asian-associated ancestry cluster, a later analysis reportedly found fewer N-insertions than the approximately 670-donor mean.

PCR used 60 Vbeta primers and 13 Jbeta primers. The authors' processing: The authors later counted 65 million to 90 million unique TCR beta chains, 9.5 million to 13 million of them shared. The protocol was immunoSEQ multiplex PCR, while the TCRdb copy is restricted to in-frame clones and leaves out a portion. V and J calls and clone size are given by that table; D and trimming were obtained from the DNA. The sample has over 150,000 clones, roughly 83% seen once. In this sample, this clone turned up once. What it binds is not known. Germline-derived CDR1 and CDR2 are SGHTA and FQGNSA. The CDR3 loop spans 15 amino acids. V gave up 2 bases and J gave up 5 bases; unmatched junction bases: 8.

The receptor comes from a boy aged 2 to 10 in good health and CMV-seronegative. Sample: PBMCs. The genes are TRBV7-2 and TRBJ1-1, with 7 bases identical to TRBD1. Here the CDR3 reads CASSLWTGVGTEAFF. The CDR3 coding sequence is TGTGCCAGCAGCTTATGGACAGGAGTAGGGACTGAAGCTTTCTTT.